This T cell receptor (beta chain) was sequenced during a study of PD-L1 blockade in urothelial cancer. As for the study in general: Patients commenced atezolizumab around 2014, and it was given at 1,200 mg intravenously every 3 weeks.

Unmatched junction bases numbered 6, after V lost 1 base and J lost 5 bases. The CDR3 contains 15 residues. Germline CDR1 and CDR2: SGHDT and YYEEEE. Repertoires were generated with immunoSEQ multiplex PCR, while TCRdb's copy carries only in-frame clones and drops some. The data hold tens of thousands of clones, with roughly four fifths observed a single time. The sample's time point: pretreatment peripheral blood. This clone was seen more than once but under ten times. The starting material was PBMCs, obtained around atezolizumab (anti-PD-L1) treatment. The sequence was obtained from a man in his 70s with urothelial cancer. The chain couples TRBV5-6 to TRBJ2-7, with 10 bases matching TRBD1. CDR3 in amino acids: CASSLWGQGPHEQYF. As DNA, the CDR3 is TGTGCCAGCAGCTTGTGGGGACAGGGGCCCCACGAGCAGTACTTC.